Listed below are T cell receptor beta chains from one sample, sequenced in a study of T cell repertoires in cytomegalovirus infection. TCRdb processed the reads anew with MiXCR; each CDR3 protein has one entry. Here the sample spans some 600,000 distinct CDR3 sequences, 20% to 30% being singletons. The specimen was CD8+ T cells from PBMCs. The receptors were gathered from a human donor in good health (CMV status not recorded). Some clones in this sample may be carry-over from other donors' samples. The CDR3 runs from the conserved cysteine through the conserved F or W. The order of the fields is V gene, J gene, D gene, clone size, CDR3 DNA, CDR3 protein. A D gene is named only where the DNA matches it firmly. Not every row has a clone size; where given, it reads once, few, many or a size class.

V: TRBV7-6
J: TRBJ1-1
D: -
size: few
DNA: TGTGCCAGCATCCCCCAGGGAAGAGAGGCTGAAGCTTTCTTT
CDR3: CASIPQGREAEAFF

V: TRBV20-1
J: TRBJ1-1
D: -
size: few
DNA: TGCAGTGCTAGTCCGATAGCGGACACTGAAGCTTTCTTT
CDR3: CSASPIADTEAFF

V: TRBV7-2
J: TRBJ2-7
D: -
size: many
DNA: TGTGCCAGTGCACAGACCTACGAGCAGTACTTC
CDR3: CASAQTYEQYF

V: TRBV20-1
J: TRBJ2-1
D: TRBD1
size: -
DNA: TGCAGTGCTAGGCAACCCGGACAGGGTCGCTACAATGAGCAGTTCTTC
CDR3: CSARQPGQGRYNEQFF

V: TRBV14
J: TRBJ1-1
D: -
size: -
DNA: TGTGCCAGCAGCCAGTGGCACCCTGGGACTGAAGCTTTCTTT
CDR3: CASSQWHPGTEAFF

V: TRBV6-2/TRBV6-3
J: TRBJ1-5
D: -
size: few
DNA: TGTGCCAGCAGTTACTCGAGGTCGGGGGCAGGCAATCAGCCCCAGCATTTT
CDR3: CASSYSRSGAGNQPQHF

V: TRBV6-1
J: TRBJ2-1
D: -
size: few
DNA: TGTGCCAGCAGTCCCGTCGACAGGGGAGGGGATGAGCAGTTCTTC
CDR3: CASSPVDRGGDEQFF

V: TRBV28
J: TRBJ1-2
D: -
size: few
DNA: TGTGCCAGCAGTCTTGATCCCTCTTCACGGGGAGGTGGCTACACCTTC
CDR3: CASSLDPSSRGGGYTF

V: TRBV27
J: TRBJ1-4
D: -
size: -
DNA: TGTGCCAGCAGTTGGACAGCTACCCACGCGGCTAATGAAAAACTGTTTTTT
CDR3: CASSWTATHAANEKLFF

V: TRBV7-9
J: TRBJ2-7
D: -
size: -
DNA: TGTGCCAGCAGCTTGCGGGACAGCTCCTACGAGCAGTACTTC
CDR3: CASSLRDSSYEQYF

V: TRBV7-8
J: TRBJ1-3
D: -
size: many
DNA: TGTGCCAGCAGCCACCGGGCTAGCTCTGGAAACACCATATATTTT
CDR3: CASSHRASSGNTIYF

V: TRBV7-9
J: TRBJ1-2
D: -
size: many
DNA: TGTGCCAGCAGCTTACGGACAGTAAACTATGGCTACACCTTC
CDR3: CASSLRTVNYGYTF

V: TRBV12-5
J: TRBJ2-7
D: TRBD2
size: few
DNA: TGTGCTAGTGGTTTCCTTCTGGGGAGGGGCGGATCGGGCGAGCAGTACTTC
CDR3: CASGFLLGRGGSGEQYF

V: TRBV24-1
J: TRBJ2-2
D: -
size: -
DNA: TGTGCCACCACGGACGAGGACACCGGGGAGCTGTTTTTT
CDR3: CATTDEDTGELFF

V: TRBV12-3/TRBV12-4
J: TRBJ2-1
D: -
size: -
DNA: TGTGCCAGCAATCTAAATTACAATGAGCAGTTCTTC
CDR3: CASNLNYNEQFF

V: TRBV7-4
J: TRBJ1-6
D: -
size: -
DNA: TGTGCCAGCAGGACGGCCAGTAATTCACCCCTCCACTTT
CDR3: CASRTASNSPLHF

V: TRBV20-1
J: TRBJ2-6
D: -
size: -
DNA: TGCAGTGCCCTGGGGGGACACCGGAGCTCTGGGGCCAACGTCCTGACTTTC
CDR3: CSALGGHRSSGANVLTF

V: TRBV7-9
J: TRBJ2-1
D: TRBD1
size: few
DNA: TGTGCCAGCAGCTTAGACTACAGGGGGGTAAACAATGAGCAGTTCTTC
CDR3: CASSLDYRGVNNEQFF